This T cell receptor beta chain was identified during a study of PD-1 blockade in classical Hodgkin lymphoma. Overall study: Every 2 weeks, patients had 3 mg/kg nivolumab intravenously. Overall study findings and caveats: Patients were excluded if nivolumab began under 1 year after ASCT (the autologous transplant). Repertoire differences have undefined causes, possibly disease activity or prior therapy.

Profiled with immunoSEQ multiplex PCR; TCRdb holds only in-frame clones, not every one. The sample lists tens of thousands of clones; approximately 91% were seen once. Every patient experienced relapse after autologous stem cell transplantation, and brentuximab vedotin exposure varied. Of note for this clone: The antigen is unknown.

The CDR3 covers 15 residues. CDR1 is SNHLY, CDR2 FYNNEI, per germline. Trimming cost V 9 bases and J 0 bases, with 14 bases left between them. Sample: peripheral blood mononuclear cells (PBMCs), taken at baseline. The chain is built from TRBV2 and TRBJ2-2, with D perhaps TRBD1 (6 bases). The sequence was obtained from a human donor with classical Hodgkin lymphoma. The CDR3 nucleotides read TGTGCCAGTCTTAGGGGGACAACGAACACCGGGGAGCTGTTTTTT. Translation gives CASLRGTTNTGELFF.